The entry below gives a single T cell receptor (beta chain) sequence along with its context. The data originate from a study of blood T cell repertoires in COVID-19. Profiled with immunoSEQ multiplex PCR; TCRdb holds only in-frame clones, not every one. Of 250,000 to 350,000 clones in the sample, 80% to 95% were seen once. The CDR3 contains 16 residues. V lost 3 bases, J lost 8 bases, and 7 bases stayed unmatched. Germline lookup yields CDR1 SEHNR and CDR2 FQNEAQ (reference sequence). The clonotype comes from a woman younger than 45 with COVID-19, enrolled during active disease. The chain links TRBV7-9 to TRBJ1-4, with 12 bases fitting TRBD1. The material sequenced was peripheral blood. The CDR3 is CASSLPGTGGEEKLFF. The CDR3 nucleotides read TGTGCCAGCAGCTTGCCCGGGACAGGGGGCGAAGAAAAACTGTTTTTT.